This T cell receptor beta chain was recovered during a study of T-cell memory formation after mild COVID-19. Overall study findings and caveats: Largely, contracting CD4+ clones fell within CM and EM, and contracting CD8+ clones within EMRA. A second wave expanding day 15 to 37 was CD4+-biased; contracting clones were balanced.

TCRdb reprocessed the 5' RACE reads via MiXCR and lists one record per CDR3 protein. The sample lists around 450,000 distinct CDR3 sequences, 20% to 25% seen once, with roughly 8.9% in the top ten. V was clipped by 7 bases and J by 3 bases; unmatched bases: 11. The CDR3 has 16 residues. In its sample, this clonotype was seen a few times. Its antigen is currently unknown. Input material: PBMCs or a T cell subset sorted from them (not recorded which). The chain couples TRBV12-3 or TRBV12-4 to TRBJ2-2; 7 bases fit TRBD1. The sequence came from an adult woman who had mild COVID-19 (a few samples of this study predate the infection). Cell type and time point are not known. Here the CDR3 reads CASTPFRGGDTGELFF. CDR3 nucleotide sequence: TGTGCCAGCACCCCCTTTAGAGGGGGCGACACCGGGGAGCTGTTTTTT.